This TCR beta chain was found in a study of cytomegalovirus exposure and HLA in healthy donors. Whole-study results and caveats: Per a later analysis, 15,000 to 20,000 TCR beta sequences showed association with HLA alleles at 0.05 false discovery rate.

With V trimmed by 4 bases and J by 3 bases, 12 bases remained unmatched. The CDR3 loop spans 16 amino acids. Looked up from germline, CDR1 is SGHAT and CDR2 is FQNNGV. Regarding this clone: The antigen is undetermined.

Vbeta (60) and Jbeta (13) primers were used in the PCR. The protocol was immunoSEQ multiplex PCR, while the TCRdb copy is restricted to in-frame clones and leaves out a portion. The sample has some 140,000 clones, around two thirds seen once. Donors in the study were healthy people who gave bone marrow. The chain has TRBV11-2 and TRBJ2-7, with TRBD2 identical over 7 bases. The receptor was isolated from a woman aged 40 to 50 in good health and CMV-seronegative. The sequencing input was PBMCs. The CDR3: CASSWGGVGTDYEQYF. The CDR3 nucleotides are TGTGCCAGCAGCTGGGGAGGGGTAGGTACGGACTACGAGCAGTACTTC.